This TCR beta chain was captured by sequencing in a study of T-cell memory formation after mild COVID-19 (dated by TCRdb to the early 2020s). With respect to the entire study: TCR sequence clusters from the two donors were found to be largely donor specific. In a couple of donors, T-cell clones that expanded and contracted after mild COVID-19 were tracked by sequencing TCRalpha and TCRbeta repertoires over time. Two young, previously healthy adult volunteers, one female and one male, were included in the cohort.

Note on this clonotype: Its antigen has not been determined. Base quality data are lacking; no much larger clone is found one base away.

Summary of the overall study and its limitations: Contracting CD4+ clones turned up mainly in the CM and EM memory subsets, whereas EMRA was where CD8+ clones were enriched. Some responding clones were detected in pre-infection memory, which suggested that pre-existing cross-reactive memory T cells had joined the SARS-CoV-2 response. Only a couple of mild cases were covered by the study, and larger cohorts that include severe cases with pre-infection samples were considered necessary. Whether the second-wave clones peaking on day 37 were SARS-CoV-2 specific was not confirmed. Clones contracting from day 15 to 85 had balanced CD4/CD8 phenotypes, while a second wave expanding from day 15 to 37 was biased towards CD4+.

Ficoll-Paque density gradient centrifugation was the method used to isolate PBMCs. Sequencing instrument: Illumina NovaSeq 6000. TCRalpha and TCRbeta cDNA libraries were constructed by 5'RACE with constant-segment primers, with sample barcodes and unique molecular identifiers being introduced. RNA was extracted from every sample with Trizol reagent. Amplification of the libraries took two PCR steps, and the second step added a second sample barcode plus Illumina TruSeq adapters. Sequencing of libraries was performed on an Illumina NovaSeq with 2 x 150 bp paired-end reads. Per the original workflow: With migec v1.2.7, reads were demultiplexed and then collapsed into UMI-guided consensus sequences. Using mixcr v2.1.11, UMI consensuses were aligned to TRA and TRB V and J templates and then assembled into clonotypes. A clonotype was counted as expanded or contracted only if both edgeR and NoisET called the change significant, with noise models trained on biological replicates. edgeR calls used a false discovery rate-adjusted p below 0.01 and a log2 fold-change threshold of 1. PCA with hierarchical clustering of max-normalized trajectories of the 1000 most abundant clonotypes was used as exploratory dynamics analysis. Separately sequenced CD4+ and CD8+ repertoires were used to assign the CD4 or CD8 phenotype of responding clones. The public reads were quality trimmed at Q25 with fastp and then assembled into clones with MiXCR by TCRdb, keeping productive beta chains. Merged by CDR3 protein, the rows form single entries marked with the most common genes and DNA. TCRdb's processing, not the study's, gives the V and J calls here. The sample profile shows 300,000 to 350,000 distinct CDR3 sequences; 13% to 15% of them were found once. Of the sample, 21% falls within the top ten clones.

The sequence was collected from a man aged 18 to 35 who had mild COVID-19 (a few samples of this study predate the infection). The sample titles of this study are shuffled in the database, so cell type and time point are left out; the donor was told from shared clones. The sample was PBMCs or a T cell subset sorted from them (not recorded which).

The CDR3 amino acid sequence is: CASSDRGRSNQPQHF. The bases read TGTGCCAGCAGTGACAGGGGCAGAAGCAATCAGCCCCAGCATTTT. The chain employs TRBV2 and TRBJ1-5; the D gene is perhaps TRBD1, on 6 matching bases. The CDR3 spans 15 residues, from the cysteine through the phenylalanine. Only CDR3 DNA remains: 45 bases, in frame from the first base. For CDR1 and CDR2, the germline V gene lists SNHLY and FYNNEI. V gives up 3 bases and J gives up 1 base, and the segment between their germline ends measures 10 bases.